This T cell receptor (beta chain) was recovered during a study of shared clonotypes between healthy human individuals. Study-wide points: Among donors, sharing of clonotypes was expected to be affected by sequencing depth. A few donors showed sharing of approximately 5% of naive CD4 clonotypes.

As regards this clone: Its antigen is unidentified.

Only CD45RO-negative cells positively selected for CCR7 counted as naive CD8 cells, so terminally differentiated effector memory CD45RA+ cells were excluded. The repertoire was sequenced with immunoSEQ multiplex PCR; TCRdb's copy has only in-frame clones and lacks some. The sample yields roughly 550,000 clones, around 95% seen once. Germline-derived CDR1 and CDR2 are SQVTM and ANQGSEA. V lost 3 bases, J lost 0 bases, and 26 bases lay in between. CDR3 length equals 19 residues. The material sequenced was naive CD8+ T cells sorted from blood. The chain couples TRBV29-1 to TRBJ2-5; D uncertain. The clonotype comes from a woman between 25 and 40 years old in good health. DNA for the CDR3: TGCAGCGTTGACAGCAGCTTCGGCCAGATAGACCCTTACCAAGAGACCCAGTACTTC. It translates to CSVDSSFGQIDPYQETQYF.